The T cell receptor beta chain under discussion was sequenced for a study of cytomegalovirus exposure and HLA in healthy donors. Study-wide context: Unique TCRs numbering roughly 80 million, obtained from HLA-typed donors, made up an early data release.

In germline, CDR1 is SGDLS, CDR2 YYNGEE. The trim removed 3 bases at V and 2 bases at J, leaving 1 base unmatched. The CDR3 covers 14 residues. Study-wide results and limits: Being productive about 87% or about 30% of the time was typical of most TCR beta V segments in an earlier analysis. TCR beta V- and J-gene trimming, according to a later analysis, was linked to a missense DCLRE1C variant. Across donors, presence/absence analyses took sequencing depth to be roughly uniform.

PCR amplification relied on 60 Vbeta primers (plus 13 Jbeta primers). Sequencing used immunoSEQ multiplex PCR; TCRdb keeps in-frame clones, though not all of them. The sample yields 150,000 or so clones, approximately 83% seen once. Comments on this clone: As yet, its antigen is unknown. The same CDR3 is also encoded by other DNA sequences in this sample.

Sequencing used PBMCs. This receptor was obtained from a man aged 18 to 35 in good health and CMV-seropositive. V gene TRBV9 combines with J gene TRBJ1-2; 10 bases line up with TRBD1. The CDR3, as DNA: TGTGCCAGCAGCGCGACAGGGGGCAACTATGGCTACACCTTC. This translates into CASSATGGNYGYTF.